This T cell receptor beta chain was sequenced in a study of blood T cell repertoires in COVID-19. The overall study: Researchers got acute and convalescent COVID-19 samples from the United States, Italy and Spain. From T cells, B-cell-depleted T cells, or PBMCs came the material, which was cDNA or gDNA.

The V gene end was trimmed by 8 bases and the J gene end by 0 bases; junction bases not matched to a gene: 2. The CDR3 runs to 13 residues. Germline lookup yields CDR1 MDHEN and CDR2 SYDVKM. This clone occurred once. In the authors' methods: From reference gene primer amplification, estimates of nucleated cell counts were derived. Repertoires were generated with immunoSEQ multiplex PCR, while TCRdb's copy carries only in-frame clones and drops some. V and J calls and clone size are those listed in that table; D and trimming were worked out from the DNA. The sample holds about 140,000 clones, 85% to 90% seen once.

This chain links TRBV28 with TRBJ2-3; 7 bases match TRBD1. This TCR came from a man in his fifties with active or convalescent COVID-19. Material: peripheral blood. The CDR3 DNA reads as TGTGCCAGCCGGGACAGTAGCACAGATACGCAGTATTTT. Its protein product is CASRDSSTDTQYF.